This TCR beta chain came from a study of blood T cell repertoires in COVID-19. In the study overall: COVID-19 samples collected from the United States, Italy and Spain covered acute and convalescent phases.

Cohort 3 donors were reported recovered after two negative PCRs, clearance, or symptom resolution. V dropped 6 bases and J dropped 2; count of bases not matched to a gene: 7. The CDR3 has 15 amino acids. The V gene's germline CDR1 is MDHEN and CDR2 SYDVKM. Authors' analysis steps: Estimates of nucleated cell counts were drawn from the amplification of reference gene primers. Sequenced by immunoSEQ multiplex PCR; TCRdb stores in-frame clones only, minus some. For V, J and clone size, that table is used; D and trimming come from the DNA. The sample records hundreds of thousands of clones, approximately 89% being singletons.

The sequence was obtained from a woman in her thirties or forties who had recovered from COVID-19. This chain links TRBV28 with TRBJ1-3; TRBD1 matches 7 bases. Sequencing was carried out using PBMCs or T cells enriched from blood (not recorded which). CDR3: CASSQDQGAGNTIYF. CDR3 in DNA: TGTGCCAGCAGCCAAGACCAGGGGGCTGGAAACACCATATATTTT.